This T cell receptor (beta chain) was recorded in a study of PD-1 blockade in mismatch repair-deficient tumors. The table came from immunoSEQ multiplex PCR; TCRdb's copy has only in-frame clones and leaves some out. The sample has roughly 110,000 clones; roughly 80% are singletons. With regard to this clone: Its antigen is as yet unknown.

The CDR3 runs to 14 residues. V lost 5 bases to trimming and J lost 8 bases; unmatched junction nucleotides: 9. Germline values: CDR1 SGHVS, CDR2 FNYEAQ. Study observations and caveats: After pembrolizumab, tumor-resident clones rose rapidly, then generally contracted before radiologic responses.

The receptor was derived from an adult with mismatch repair-deficient cancer. The sequencing used peripheral blood, collected 60 to 65 weeks after starting pembrolizumab. The chain links TRBV7-6 to TRBJ2-1, with TRBD1 identical over 7 bases. CDR3 in DNA: TGTGCCAGCAGCATCAACAGGGGTCACTATGAGCAGTTCTTC. This gives the protein CASSINRGHYEQFF.